Each of the 9 T cell receptor beta chains below was sequenced from the same sample in a study of glioma-infiltrating T cells after dendritic cell vaccination (dated by TCRdb to about 2016). Library preparation employed the immunoSEQ multiplex PCR assay. What TCRdb holds here is the immuneACCESS table cut down to in-frame rearrangements. Part of the clones is not present; checked against another copy, under half of the missing clones reflect an unresolved V gene, and the others are unexplained. The table for this sample lists about 67,000 clones; 81% of them were counted only once. Roughly 7.9% of the sample is held by the ten biggest clonotypes. This sample comprised blood, obtained before dendritic cell vaccination. Receptors were obtained from a human donor with glioblastoma.

The V and J genes are TRBV6-5 and TRBJ1-6; 9 bases line up with TRBD1. This CDR3 comprises 15 residues. V lost 6 bases to trimming and J lost 7 bases; unmatched junction nucleotides: 7. Per the germline V gene, CDR1 is MNHEY and CDR2 is SVGAGI. The CDR3 DNA is TGTGCCAGCAGCCGGGGACAGGGAGGCAATTCACCCCTCCACTTT. It yields the protein CASSRGQGGNSPLHF.

This clone occurred once. The chain carries TRBV6-6 and TRBJ1-2; 7 bases agree with TRBD1. In germline, CDR1 is MNHNY, CDR2 SVGAGI (reference sequence). The CDR3 length is 14 residues. Losses at the gene ends were 4 bases for V and 5 bases for J; bases not matched to a gene: 7. The CDR3 DNA sequence: TGTGCCAGCAGTTTACCGGGACAGCGTTATGGCTACACCTTC. Protein: CASSLPGQRYGYTF.

This clone turned up a few times. The chain's CDR3 is CASRRTGVDEKLFF. The CDR3 nucleotides are TGTGCCAGCAGACGTACAGGGGTGGATGAAAAACTGTTTTTT. The gene calls are TRBV6-5 and TRBJ1-4, with 7 bases that match TRBD1. There are 14 residues in the CDR3. Per germline, CDR1 MNHEY and CDR2 SVGAGI. Trimming took 6 bases from V and 6 from J; bases not matched to a gene: 7.

V and J are TRBV15 and TRBJ1-4, with a possible D match to TRBD1 (5 bases). The CDR3 sequence is 16 residues long. The V end lost 4 bases, the J end lost 2 bases, and 14 bases lay between the germline ends. Per germline, CDR1 LNHNV and CDR2 YYDKDF (reference sequence). The DNA of the CDR3 is TGTGCCACCAGCACCGGAGGGGCGCCGACTAATGAAAAACTGTTTTTT. It specifies CATSTGGAPTNEKLFF.

The chain has TRBV9 and TRBJ2-3, with TRBD2 matching 13 bases. CDR1 and CDR2 from the germline V gene are SGDLS and YYNGEE. The CDR3 has 15 amino acids. The V and J ends lost 4 bases and 7 bases, in that order; junction bases with no gene match: 6. CDR3 loop: CASSQTSGGAYTQYF. The CDR3 bases are TGTGCCAGCAGCCAAACTAGCGGGGGGGCATATACGCAGTATTTT.

The chain recombines TRBV5-1 with TRBJ1-1; maybe TRBD1 (6 bases). Trimming took 4 bases from V and 1 from J, leaving 14 bases between them. Per germline, CDR1 SGHRS and CDR2 YFSETQ. This CDR3 has 15 residues. CDR3 DNA sequence: TGCGCCAGCAGCCCACTCCAGACAGGGAACACTGAAGCTTTCTTT. Encoded protein: CASSPLQTGNTEAFF. The whole variable domain, filled in from reference TRBV5-1 and TRBJ1-1, reads KAGVTQTPRYLIKTRGQQVTLSCSPISGHRSVSWYQQTPGQGLQFLFEYFSETQRNKGNFPGRFSGRQFSNSRSEMNVSTLELGDSALYLCASSPLQTGNTEAFFGQGTRLTVV.

The gene calls are TRBV25-1 and TRBJ2-2; D perhaps matches TRBD1 (7 bases). The CDR3 length is 14 residues. Trimming left V 8 bases short and J 3 bases short, with 13 bases between. The germline V gene has CDR1 MGHDK and CDR2 SYGVNS. CDR3 in amino acids: CASGRGVDTGELFF. DNA of the CDR3: TGTGCCAGCGGCAGGGGGGTAGACACCGGGGAGCTGTTTTTT.

The chain employs TRBV6-5 and TRBJ2-5; 11 bases are shared with TRBD2. The CDR3 loop spans 16 amino acids. The germline V gene has CDR1 MNHEY and CDR2 SVGAGI. J was trimmed by 1 base and V by 2 bases; bases with no gene match: 3. The CDR3 DNA sequence: TGTGCCAGCAGTTACAAGGGACTAGCGGTCCAAGAGACCCAGTACTTC. Its protein is CASSYKGLAVQETQYF.

The CDR3 here is CASSEYQGNTEAFF. DNA of the CDR3: TGCGCCAGCAGTGAGTATCAGGGTAACACTGAAGCTTTCTTT. The V gene is TRBV10-1, the J gene TRBJ1-1, with a tentative D call TRBD1 (5 bases). This CDR3 region has 14 residues. Trimming took off 1 base at V and 2 bases at J, with 8 bases between the two ends. Germline CDR1 WNHNN, CDR2 SYGVQD (reference sequence).